Presented here are 14 T cell receptor beta chains from one specimen sequenced in a study of T cell responses to AZD1222 COVID-19 vaccine. TCRdb's table, derived via immunoSEQ multiplex PCR, lists solely in-frame clones and lacks some. Among tens of thousands of clones, 85% were seen once, and the ten largest hold roughly 4.5%. The material was peripheral blood, obtained 28 days after the second AZD1222 dose. All receptors come from an adult who received the AZD1222 COVID-19 vaccine.

The rearrangement joins TRBV10-3 to TRBJ1-1; 9 bases agree with TRBD1. Germline V gene data show CDR1 as ENHRY and CDR2 as SYGVKD. The length of the CDR3 is 14 residues. V lost 4 bases, J lost 4 bases, and 4 bases stayed unmatched. The CDR3 spells CAISVRQGGTEAFF. The CDR3 bases are TGTGCCATCAGTGTCCGACAGGGGGGCACTGAAGCTTTCTTT.

This sequence joins TRBV27 and TRBJ2-4; D possibly uses TRBD1 or TRBD2 (7 bases each). The V gene's germline CDR1 is MNHEY and CDR2 SMNVEV (reference sequence). V dropped 5 bases and J dropped 6 bases, with 17 bases sitting between them. The CDR3 totals 15 residues. CDR3 bases: TGTGCCAGCAGTAGCCTGACAGGGAGGGTAAACATTCAGTACTTC. This gives the protein CASSSLTGRVNIQYF.

This chain joins TRBV28 and TRBJ2-1; the match to TRBD2 covers 11 bases. Germline CDR1 MDHEN, CDR2 SYDVKM. The ends lost 6 bases at V and 7 bases at J; junction bases unmatched: 5. The CDR3 runs to 14 residues. DNA for the CDR3: TGTGCCAGCAGCGGACTAGCGGGCAAAAATGAGCAGTTCTTC. Translation gives CASSGLAGKNEQFF.

A single count supports this clone. For the CDR3, the DNA is TGTGCCAGCAGTTCGACAGGGGGCTTCTACGAGCAGTACTTC. Amino acid sequence: CASSSTGGFYEQYF. The rearrangement links TRBV7-3 to TRBJ2-7, with TRBD1 matching 10 bases. Germline CDR1 and CDR2: SGHTA and FQGTGA. With V trimmed by 6 bases and J by 3 bases, 5 bases remained unmatched. The CDR3 sequence is 14 residues long.

DNA of the CDR3: TGCGCCAGCAGCTCCCAACGGGGGCAGGGGTTCGAGCAGTACTTC. It translates to CASSSQRGQGFEQYF. The genes are TRBV5-1 and TRBJ2-7; possibly TRBD1 or TRBD2 for D (6 bases each). The V and J ends lost 3 bases and 6 bases respectively, with 19 bases between them. The CDR3 has 15 amino acids. CDR1 SGHRS and CDR2 YFSETQ come from the germline V gene. The complete variable domain, with remaining parts taken from reference TRBV5-1 and TRBJ2-7, reads KAGVTQTPRYLIKTRGQQVTLSCSPISGHRSVSWYQQTPGQGLQFLFEYFSETQRNKGNFPGRFSGRQFSNSRSEMNVSTLELGDSALYLCASSSQRGQGFEQYFGPGTRLTVT.

V usage is TRBV3-1 (or the pseudogene TRBV3-2) and J usage is TRBJ1-6; 9 nucleotides line up with TRBD1. This CDR3 spans 15 amino acids. The germline V gene encodes CDR1 LGHDT and CDR2 YNNKEL (reference sequence). The ends lost 7 bases at V and 12 bases at J; junction bases unmatched: 13. The CDR3 sequence is CASNQPGQGVGPLHF. CDR3 bases: TGTGCCAGCAACCAGCCGGGACAGGGCGTTGGACCCCTCCACTTT.

This clone appeared a single time. The V call is TRBV3-1 (or the pseudogene TRBV3-2), the J call TRBJ2-3, with 8 bases fitting TRBD2. V lost 1 base and J lost 7; bases outside the gene matches: 19. The CDR3 has 19 residues. Germline loops: CDR1 LGHDT, CDR2 YNNKEL (reference sequence). The CDR3 region is CASSQGMGGGPVYPNTQYF. The CDR3 DNA reads TGTGCCAGCAGCCAAGGTATGGGCGGGGGGCCTGTATATCCAAATACGCAGTATTTT.

This clone was recorded once. The chain uses TRBV18 and TRBJ1-2, with D perhaps matching TRBD1 (6 bases). V was pared by 6 bases and J by 4 bases, with 12 bases between. The V gene's germline CDR1 is KGHSH and CDR2 LQKENI. This CDR3 region has 13 residues. The CDR3 DNA reads as TGTGCCAGCTCGTTACAGGGAACCTATGGCTACACCTTC. Its translation is CASSLQGTYGYTF.

This chain uses TRBV3-1 (or the pseudogene TRBV3-2) with TRBJ2-1; D remains unclear. The germline V gene encodes CDR1 LGHDT and CDR2 YNNKEL (reference sequence). This CDR3 has 13 residues. V gave up 4 bases and J gave up 9 bases, with 13 bases separating them. CDR3 in amino acids: CASSPALSPEQFF. The CDR3, as DNA: TGTGCCAGCAGCCCAGCCCTATCCCCTGAGCAGTTCTTC.

This clone appeared a few times. CDR3 DNA sequence: TGCAGCGTAACCATTACGGGGGAGCAGTACTTC. Its translation is CSVTITGEQYF. V is TRBV29-1 and J is TRBJ2-7, with D perhaps TRBD2 (5 bases). The V end was cut by 6 bases, the J end by 7 bases, with 13 bases between. CDR1 and CDR2 (germline): SQVTM, ANQGSEA. This CDR3 comprises 11 residues.

The chain joins TRBV15 to TRBJ2-7; 12 bases are a match to TRBD2. This CDR3 has 15 amino acids. Germline lookup yields CDR1 LNHNV and CDR2 YYDKDF (reference sequence). V was pared by 9 bases and J by 6 bases, with 12 bases of the junction left unmatched. The CDR3: CATNELAGGRGEQYF. CDR3 sequence (DNA): TGTGCCACAAACGAACTAGCGGGGGGACGGGGCGAGCAGTACTTC.

This sequence joins TRBV18 and TRBJ1-1, with D tentatively TRBD1 (6 bases). CDR1 is KGHSH and CDR2 is LQKENI in the germline V gene. The CDR3 is made up of 14 amino acids. V lost 6 bases, J lost 4 bases, and 15 bases lay in between. The CDR3 loop is CASSQQGLGTEAFF. The CDR3 DNA reads as TGTGCCAGCTCGCAGCAGGGGTTAGGCACTGAAGCTTTCTTT.

V usage is TRBV27 and J usage is TRBJ2-1, with a possible D match to TRBD1 (6 bases). The CDR3 spans 14 residues. The germline V gene encodes CDR1 MNHEY and CDR2 SMNVEV (reference sequence). V was cut by 2 bases and J by 6 bases, with 11 bases left in between. The CDR3: CASSLLGQSNEQFF. CDR3 sequence (DNA): TGTGCCAGCAGTTTACTAGGACAGAGCAATGAGCAGTTCTTC.

The rearrangement uses TRBV9 and TRBJ1-1; weak D call: TRBD1 (6 bases). Germline V gene lookup returns CDR1 SGDLS and CDR2 YYNGEE. The CDR3 loop spans 13 amino acids. Trimming left V 3 bases short and J 5 bases short, with 11 bases between. CDR3 in amino acids: CASSENRATEAFF. The DNA of the CDR3 is TGTGCCAGCAGCGAGAACAGGGCTACTGAAGCTTTCTTT.